Listed below are T cell receptor beta chains from one sample, sequenced in a study of cytomegalovirus exposure and HLA in healthy donors. Measured with immunoSEQ multiplex PCR; TCRdb has only the in-frame clones, and not every one. Of hundreds of thousands of clones in the sample, 86% were seen once. Input material: PBMCs. These receptors were taken from a woman in her late teens or twenties in good health and CMV-seronegative. The CDR3 runs from the conserved cysteine through the conserved F or W. Each record gives: D gene, J gene, clone size, V gene, CDR3 protein, CDR3 DNA. The D gene is left open where the match is weak. Size tells how often a clone was seen (once, few, many) or the class of an expanded clone, and some rows leave it out.

TRBD1,TRBJ1-5,.,TRBV23-1,CASSLTGGCNQPQHF,TGCGCCAGCAGTCTGACAGGGGGGTGCAATCAGCCCCAGCATTTT
TRBD1,TRBJ2-1,.,TRBV28,CASSFFYSGTGEGEQFF,TGTGCCAGCAGTTTTTTCTATAGCGGGACAGGGGAAGGTGAGCAGTTCTTC
.,TRBJ2-7,few,TRBV1,CTIDRRRSYEQYF,TGCACCATCGACCGCAGGCGCTCCTACGAGCAGTACTTC
TRBD2,TRBJ2-7,.,TRBV5-8,CASSRTSGSYEQYF,TGTGCCAGCAGCAGGACTAGCGGTTCCTACGAGCAGTACTTC
TRBD2,TRBJ2-7,.,TRBV6-6,CASRVTSGDYYEQYF,TGTGCCAGCAGGGTGACTAGCGGGGATTACTACGAGCAGTACTTC
.,TRBJ2-1,.,TRBV19,CASRNLGGSFYNEQFF,TGTGCCAGTAGGAACCTTGGGGGGAGCTTCTACAATGAGCAGTTCTTC
.,TRBJ1-1,.,TRBV18,CASSAKRRTEAFF,TGTGCCAGCTCAGCCAAGCGCCGGACTGAAGCTTTCTTT
.,TRBJ2-2,.,TRBV27,CASSTGNLAGELFF,TGTGCCAGCTCAACAGGGAACCTGGCCGGGGAGCTGTTTTTT
TRBD2,TRBJ2-1,.,TRBV5-8,CASSLGTSENNEQFF,TGTGCCAGCAGCTTGGGGACTAGCGAAAACAATGAGCAGTTCTTC
.,TRBJ2-7,.,TRBV19,CASSSGMTYEQYF,TGTGCCAGTAGTAGCGGGATGACCTACGAGCAGTACTTC
TRBD2,TRBJ2-3,.,TRBV30,CAWTSGGHTQYF,TGTGCCTGGACAAGCGGGGGACATACGCAGTATTTT
TRBD2,TRBJ2-3,.,TRBV4-1,CASSQISGGAPDTQYF,TGCGCCAGCAGCCAGATTAGCGGGGGGGCCCCAGATACGCAGTATTTT
.,TRBJ1-1,once,TRBV2,CASKEDTEAFF,TGTGCCAGCAAGGAGGACACTGAAGCTTTCTTT
.,TRBJ1-1,.,TRBV10-1,CASSPIGRGTEAFF,TGCGCCAGCTCGCCTATCGGGAGGGGCACTGAAGCTTTCTTT
.,TRBJ2-7,.,TRBV18,CASSPGSSYEQYF,TGTGCCAGCTCACCAGGGAGCTCCTACGAGCAGTACTTC
.,TRBJ1-3,.,TRBV7-8,CASSPRQLSGNTIYF,TGTGCCAGCAGCCCCCGACAGCTCTCTGGAAACACCATATATTTT
TRBD1,TRBJ2-3,.,TRBV6-6,CASSRQGGPDTQYF,TGTGCCAGCAGCCGACAGGGCGGCCCAGATACGCAGTATTTT
.,TRBJ2-1,once,TRBV6-1,CASSDRTVGSYNEQFF,TGTGCCAGCAGTGATAGGACTGTTGGCTCCTACAATGAGCAGTTCTTC
TRBD1,TRBJ1-5,.,TRBV18,CASSPNSWGTDNQPQHF,TGTGCCAGCTCACCAAATAGTTGGGGGACAGACAATCAGCCCCAGCATTTT
.,TRBJ2-7,.,TRBV2,CASSAPQGNEQYF,TGTGCCAGCAGTGCCCCACAGGGAAACGAGCAGTACTTC
TRBD1,TRBJ1-2,.,TRBV27,CASSSGQGPPSYGYTF,TGTGCCAGCAGTTCCGGACAGGGCCCCCCCTCCTATGGCTACACCTTC
.,TRBJ1-1,.,TRBV27,CASSLSAMNTEAFF,TGTGCCAGCAGTTTATCAGCGATGAACACTGAAGCTTTCTTT
TRBD2,TRBJ2-1,once,TRBV29-1,CSVAGGEDNEQFF,TGCAGCGTTGCCGGGGGGGAGGACAATGAGCAGTTCTTC
.,TRBJ1-1,.,TRBV10-2,CASSDGAEAFF,TGCGCCAGCAGTGACGGGGCTGAAGCTTTCTTT
.,TRBJ1-1,.,TRBV25-1,CASMQGSFNTEAFF,TGTGCCAGCATGCAGGGGTCGTTCAACACTGAAGCTTTCTTT
TRBD2,TRBJ2-1,.,TRBV10-3,CAIRVQGLAGGLGSYNEQFF,TGTGCCATCCGTGTCCAGGGACTAGCGGGAGGCCTTGGCTCCTACAATGAGCAGTTCTTC
.,TRBJ1-5,.,TRBV5-1,CASSPGGPSNQPQHF,TGCGCCAGCAGCCCAGGTGGTCCTAGCAATCAGCCCCAGCATTTT
TRBD2,TRBJ2-2,.,TRBV6-1,CASSERRAGVNTGELFF,TGTGCCAGCAGTGAAAGGCGGGCGGGGGTGAACACCGGGGAGCTGTTTTTT
.,TRBJ1-1,.,TRBV2,CASSERQGQNTEAFF,TGTGCCAGCAGTGAACGGCAGGGGCAGAACACTGAAGCTTTCTTT
TRBD1,TRBJ2-7,.,TRBV9,CASSPTQGAYEQYF,TGTGCCAGCAGCCCGACACAGGGGGCCTACGAGCAGTACTTC
.,TRBJ1-3,.,TRBV6-6,CASGGGGDSGNTIYF,TGTGCCAGCGGGGGAGGTGGGGACTCTGGAAACACCATATATTTT
.,TRBJ1-5,.,TRBV20-1,CSARDIPAGHF,TGCAGTGCTAGAGATATTCCGGCAGGGCATTTT
.,TRBJ2-7,.,TRBV27,CASSLRARSSYEQYF,TGTGCCAGCAGTTTACGAGCGAGAAGCTCCTACGAGCAGTACTTC
TRBD1,TRBJ1-2,.,TRBV27,CASSPYTGGGYTF,TGTGCCAGCAGTCCCTACACAGGGGGCGGCTACACCTTC
.,TRBJ1-5,.,TRBV2,CASSLPGAGNQPQHF,TGTGCCAGCAGCCTCCCAGGGGCGGGCAATCAGCCCCAGCATTTT
TRBD2,TRBJ2-2,.,TRBV7-8,CASSTASKGLAGKNTGELFF,TGTGCCAGCAGCACGGCTAGTAAGGGACTAGCGGGAAAGAACACCGGGGAGCTGTTTTTT
TRBD1,TRBJ1-1,few,TRBV2,CASRDGTGYDTEAFF,TGTGCCAGCAGAGACGGGACAGGGTATGACACTGAAGCTTTCTTT
.,TRBJ2-7,.,TRBV27,CASSLAGRYEQYF,TGTGCCAGCAGTTTAGCGGGAAGGTACGAGCAGTACTTC
TRBD1,TRBJ2-5,.,TRBV2,CASSGTGRETQYF,TGTGCCAGCAGTGGGACAGGGAGGGAGACCCAGTACTTC
TRBD2,TRBJ2-7,.,TRBV30,CAWGGGEFYEQYF,TGTGCCTGGGGGGGAGGGGAATTCTACGAGCAGTACTTC
.,TRBJ2-1,.,TRBV2,CASSFSPDNEQFF,TGTGCCAGCAGTTTCTCCCCTGACAATGAGCAGTTCTTC
.,TRBJ2-1,few,TRBV5-1,CASSTTRNEQFF,TGCGCCAGCAGCACGACTAGAAATGAGCAGTTCTTC
.,TRBJ2-4,.,TRBV5-1,CASSLDAGMAKNIQYF,TGCGCCAGCAGCTTGGATGCAGGGATGGCCAAAAACATTCAGTACTTC
TRBD2,TRBJ2-7,.,TRBV29-1,CSVAGLAGGTYEQYF,TGCAGCGTCGCCGGACTAGCGGGAGGGACCTACGAGCAGTACTTC
.,TRBJ1-5,once,TRBV28,CASSLAGPRQPQHF,TGTGCCAGCAGTTTAGCCGGTCCCCGACAGCCCCAGCATTTT
.,TRBJ2-1,.,TRBV7-9,CASSPREASVPYNEQFF,TGTGCCAGCAGCCCTAGGGAGGCTAGCGTCCCCTACAATGAGCAGTTCTTC
.,TRBJ2-1,once,TRBV28,CASSPPGTYNEQFF,TGTGCCAGCAGCCCACCGGGGACCTACAATGAGCAGTTCTTC
.,TRBJ1-2,.,TRBV6-1,CASSSGPSGTF,TGTGCCAGCAGTAGCGGACCGTCCGGGACCTTC
.,TRBJ2-2,.,TRBV7-4,CASSLLRVDTGELFF,TGTGCCAGCAGCTTGTTGAGGGTCGACACCGGGGAGCTGTTTTTT
TRBD2,TRBJ2-2,.,TRBV7-2,CASSPGLANGELFF,TGTGCCAGCAGCCCCGGACTAGCGAACGGGGAGCTGTTTTTT
.,TRBJ1-3,.,TRBV28,CASSLRAGVGNTIYF,TGTGCCAGCAGTTTAAGGGCGGGGGTCGGAAACACCATATATTTT